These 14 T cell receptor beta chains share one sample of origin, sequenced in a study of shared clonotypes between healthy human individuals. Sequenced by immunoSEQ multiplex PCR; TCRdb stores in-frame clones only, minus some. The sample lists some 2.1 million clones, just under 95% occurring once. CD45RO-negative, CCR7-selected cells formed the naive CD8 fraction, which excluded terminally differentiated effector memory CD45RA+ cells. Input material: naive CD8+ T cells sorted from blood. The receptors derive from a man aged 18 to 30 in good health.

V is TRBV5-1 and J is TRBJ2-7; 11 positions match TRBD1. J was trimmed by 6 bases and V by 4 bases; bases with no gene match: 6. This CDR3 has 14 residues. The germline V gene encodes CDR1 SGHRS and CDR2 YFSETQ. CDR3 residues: CASSPGTGGGEQYF. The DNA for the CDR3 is TGCGCCAGCAGCCCCGGGACAGGGGGTGGCGAGCAGTACTTC.

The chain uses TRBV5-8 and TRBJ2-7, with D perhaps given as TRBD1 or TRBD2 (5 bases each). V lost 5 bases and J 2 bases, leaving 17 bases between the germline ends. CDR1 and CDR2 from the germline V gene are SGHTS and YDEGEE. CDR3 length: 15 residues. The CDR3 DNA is TGTGCCAGCAGTTCTGGGGGTATTCCAGCCTACGAGCAGTACTTC. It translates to CASSSGGIPAYEQYF. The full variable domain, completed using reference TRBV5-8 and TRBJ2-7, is EAGVTQSPTHLIKTRGQQATLRCSPISGHTSVYWYQQALGLGLQFLLWYDEGEERNRGNFPPRFSGRQFPNYSSELNVNALELEDSALYLCASSSGGIPAYEQYFGPGTRLTVT.

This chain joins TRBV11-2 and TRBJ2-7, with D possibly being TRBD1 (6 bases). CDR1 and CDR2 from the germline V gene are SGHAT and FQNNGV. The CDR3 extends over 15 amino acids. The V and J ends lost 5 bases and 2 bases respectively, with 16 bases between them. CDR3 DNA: TGTGCCAGCAGCCCACTCAACAGGGACCCCTACGAGCAGTACTTC. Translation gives CASSPLNRDPYEQYF.

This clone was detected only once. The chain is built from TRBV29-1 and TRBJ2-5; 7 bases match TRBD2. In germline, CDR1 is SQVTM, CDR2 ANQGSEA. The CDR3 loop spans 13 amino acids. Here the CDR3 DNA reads TGCAACTTCGTGGGGACTACACAAGAGACCCAGTACTTC. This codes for CNFVGTTQETQYF.

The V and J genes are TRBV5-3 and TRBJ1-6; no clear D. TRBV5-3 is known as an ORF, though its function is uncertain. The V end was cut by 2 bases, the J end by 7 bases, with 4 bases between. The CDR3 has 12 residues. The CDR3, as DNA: TGTGCCAGAAGCTTCGGGAATTCACCCCTCCACTTT. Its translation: CARSFGNSPLHF.

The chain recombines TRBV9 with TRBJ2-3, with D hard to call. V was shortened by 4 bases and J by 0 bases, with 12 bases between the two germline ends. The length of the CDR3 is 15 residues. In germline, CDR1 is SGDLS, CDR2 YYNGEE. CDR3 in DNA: TGTGCCAGCAGCCCTTTACCTTCTAGCACAGATACGCAGTATTTT. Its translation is CASSPLPSSTDTQYF.

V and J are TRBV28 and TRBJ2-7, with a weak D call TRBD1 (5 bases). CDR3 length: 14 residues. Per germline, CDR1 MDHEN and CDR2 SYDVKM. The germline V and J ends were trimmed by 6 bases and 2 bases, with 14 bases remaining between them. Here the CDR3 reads CASSPQGRPYEQYF. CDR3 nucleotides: TGTGCCAGCAGCCCTCAGGGCCGTCCCTACGAGCAGTACTTC.

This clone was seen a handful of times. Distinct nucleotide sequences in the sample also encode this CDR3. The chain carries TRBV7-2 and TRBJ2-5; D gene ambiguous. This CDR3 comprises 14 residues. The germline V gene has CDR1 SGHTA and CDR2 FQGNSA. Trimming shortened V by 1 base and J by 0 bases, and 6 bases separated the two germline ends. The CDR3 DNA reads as TGTGCCAGCAGCTTAGTTCAGTACCAAGAGACCCAGTACTTC. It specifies CASSLVQYQETQYF.

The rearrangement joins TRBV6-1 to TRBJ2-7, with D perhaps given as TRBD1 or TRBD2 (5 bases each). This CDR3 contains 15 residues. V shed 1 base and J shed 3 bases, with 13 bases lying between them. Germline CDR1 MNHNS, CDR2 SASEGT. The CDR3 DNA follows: TGTGCCAGCAGTGAAGTCCGGGAAGGGGACTACGAGCAGTACTTC. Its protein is CASSEVREGDYEQYF.

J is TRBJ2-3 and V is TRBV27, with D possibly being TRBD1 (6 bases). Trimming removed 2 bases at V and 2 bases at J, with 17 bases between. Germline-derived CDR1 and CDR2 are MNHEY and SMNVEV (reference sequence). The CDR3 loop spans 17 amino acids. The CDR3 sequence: CASSLRGRGRDTDTQYF. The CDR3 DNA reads TGTGCCAGCAGTTTAAGGGGCAGGGGAAGGGACACAGATACGCAGTATTTT.

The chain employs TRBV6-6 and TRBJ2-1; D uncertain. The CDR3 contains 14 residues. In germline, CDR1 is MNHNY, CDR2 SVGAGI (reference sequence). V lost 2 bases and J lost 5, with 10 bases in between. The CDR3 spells CASSYPTGHNEQFF. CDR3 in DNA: TGTGCCAGCAGTTACCCCACCGGCCACAATGAGCAGTTCTTC.

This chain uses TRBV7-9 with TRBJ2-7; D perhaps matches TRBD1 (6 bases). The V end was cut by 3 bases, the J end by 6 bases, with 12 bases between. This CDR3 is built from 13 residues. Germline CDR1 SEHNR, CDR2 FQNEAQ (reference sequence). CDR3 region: CASSLAQGGEQYF. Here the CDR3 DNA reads TGTGCCAGCAGCTTGGCACAAGGGGGCGAGCAGTACTTC.

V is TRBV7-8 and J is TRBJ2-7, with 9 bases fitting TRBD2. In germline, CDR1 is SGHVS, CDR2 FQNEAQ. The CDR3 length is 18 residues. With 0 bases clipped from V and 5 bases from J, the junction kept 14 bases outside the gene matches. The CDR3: CASSLAGGGGTSIHEQYF. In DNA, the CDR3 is TGTGCCAGCAGCTTAGCTGGCGGGGGGGGTACCTCAATCCACGAGCAGTACTTC.

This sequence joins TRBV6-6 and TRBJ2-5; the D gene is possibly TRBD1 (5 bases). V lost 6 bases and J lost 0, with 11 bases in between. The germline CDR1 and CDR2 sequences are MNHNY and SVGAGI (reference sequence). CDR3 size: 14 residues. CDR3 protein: CASSATVYQETQYF. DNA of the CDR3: TGTGCCAGCAGCGCGACAGTATACCAAGAGACCCAGTACTTC.